The 10 T cell receptor beta chains given below trace back to one sample, sequenced in a study of cytomegalovirus exposure and HLA in healthy donors. Repertoires were generated with immunoSEQ multiplex PCR, while TCRdb's copy carries only in-frame clones and drops some. The table records some 130,000 clones, approximately 80% of them present only once. The specimen sequenced was PBMCs. The receptors originated from a man aged 30 to 45 in good health and CMV-seropositive.

In its sample, this clone was seen many times. V gene TRBV6-1 combines with J gene TRBJ1-1; 10 nucleotides line up with TRBD1. CDR3 length: 14 residues. The J segment lost 5 bases and the V segment lost 5 bases, leaving 5 bases of the junction unmatched. Per germline, CDR1 MNHNS and CDR2 SASEGT. The CDR3 nucleotides are TGTGCCAGCAGTAAGGGACAGGGGATGACTGAAGCTTTCTTT. It specifies CASSKGQGMTEAFF.

This rearrangement joins TRBV7-8 to TRBJ2-3, with 11 positions matching TRBD2. The CDR3 has 18 residues. J lost 0 bases, V lost 4 bases, and 9 bases had no gene match. Looked up from germline, CDR1 is SGHVS and CDR2 is FQNEAQ. CDR3 region: CASSSPTSGDRSTDTQYF. DNA for the CDR3: TGTGCCAGCAGCTCACCGACTAGCGGGGATCGAAGCACAGATACGCAGTATTTT.

The genes are TRBV5-1 and TRBJ1-4, with D maybe TRBD1 (5 bases). Between the trimmed V and J ends, which lost 0 bases and 5 bases, there was a span of 11 bases. CDR1 is SGHRS, CDR2 YFSETQ, per germline. CDR3 length equals 15 residues. The CDR3 DNA follows: TGCGCCAGCAGCTTGGCCGACAGTCCCAATGAAAAACTGTTTTTT. This sequence encodes CASSLADSPNEKLFF.

The gene calls are TRBV13 and TRBJ1-1, with 10 bases fitting TRBD1. CDR3 length: 17 residues. Germline CDR1 reads PRHDT; CDR2 reads FYEKMQ (reference sequence). The junction had 9 bases not matched to a gene; V was cut back by 1 base and J by 4 bases. The CDR3 DNA sequence: TGTGCCAGCAGCTTAGTAGTCGTCGGGACAGGGGCCACTGAAGCTTTCTTT. This translates into CASSLVVVGTGATEAFF. The full variable domain, completed using reference TRBV13 and TRBJ1-1, is AAGVIQSPRHLIKEKRETATLKCYPIPRHDTVYWYQQGPGQDPQFLISFYEKMQSDKGSIPDRFSAQQFSDYHSELNMSSLELGDSALYFCASSLVVVGTGATEAFFGQGTRLTVV.

The chain carries TRBV21-1 and TRBJ2-7; the table calls TRBD2, which could not be checked here. TRBV21-1 is tagged as a pseudogene. The CDR3 extends over 13 amino acids. The DNA of the CDR3 is TGTGCCAGCAGCAACCCTCCGAGAGCCGAGCAGTACTTC. Translating it yields CASSNPPRAEQYF.

The rearrangement links TRBV7-9 to TRBJ2-1; TRBD2 agrees at 13 bases. After removal of 3 bases from V and 11 bases from J, the junction contained 7 bases not matched to a gene. The CDR3 runs to 15 residues. Germline loops: CDR1 SEHNR, CDR2 FQNEAQ (reference sequence). CDR3 DNA: TGTGCCAGCAGCTTTCGACTAGCGGGGGGAACAAAGCAGTTCTTC. Translation: CASSFRLAGGTKQFF.

In this sample, this clone turned up a few times. The genes are TRBV6-1 and TRBJ1-2, with TRBD1 identical over 8 bases. CDR1 is MNHNS and CDR2 is SASEGT in the germline V gene. This CDR3 comprises 13 residues. V trimming: 5 bases; J trimming: 2 bases; junction bases outside the gene matches: 1. CDR3 sequence: CASSRDRNYGYTF. The CDR3 region has the DNA TGTGCCAGCAGTCGGGACAGGAACTATGGCTACACCTTC.

V and J are TRBV6-5 and TRBJ1-5; 7 bases map to TRBD1. The CDR3 runs 14 residues. Germline V gene sequence: CDR1 MNHEY, CDR2 SVGAGI. The J segment lost 7 bases and the V segment lost 4 bases, leaving 7 bases of the junction unmatched. CDR3: CASSSDRARQPQHF. For the CDR3, the DNA is TGTGCCAGCAGTTCAGACAGGGCTCGGCAGCCCCAGCATTTT.

CDR3: CASSIDGVNEQFF. DNA for the CDR3: TGTGCCAGTAGTATAGATGGAGTCAATGAGCAGTTCTTC. The gene calls are TRBV19 and TRBJ2-1; no definite D call. Germline CDR1 and CDR2: LNHDA and SQIVND (reference sequence). Trimming took 0 bases from V and 6 from J, leaving 6 bases between them. This CDR3 has 13 amino acids.

The chain uses TRBV19 and TRBJ2-1; D perhaps matches TRBD2 (6 bases). Germline V gives CDR1 LNHDA, CDR2 SQIVND (reference sequence). There are 17 residues in the CDR3. V was pared by 3 bases and J by 2 bases, with 17 bases between. CDR3 in amino acids: CASSMALGGAAYNEQFF. The CDR3 DNA reads TGTGCCAGTAGTATGGCCCTGGGCGGGGCGGCCTACAATGAGCAGTTCTTC.